This T cell receptor (beta chain) is from a study of T-cell reconstitution after alpha-beta-depleted transplantation in children. This clonotype was observed a handful of times. The ends lost 0 bases at V and 2 bases at J; junction bases unmatched: 4. Per germline, CDR1 SGDLS and CDR2 YYNGEE. The CDR3 loop spans 15 amino acids. Preparation of the TCRbeta library was carried out with unique molecular identifiers. TCRdb called the PCR reads again in MiXCR, with one record for every CDR3 protein. The sample has about 600,000 distinct CDR3 sequences, over 9.5% seen once; the top ten hold approximately 4.1%.

The sample was PBMCs from the stem cell graft donor, taken from the stem cell graft. The source of this sequence is a human donor who donated a stem cell graft to a child with acute myeloid leukemia. The chain couples TRBV9 to TRBJ2-7; 8 nucleotides line up with TRBD2. This CDR3 is CASSVDLAGTYEQYF. CDR3 DNA: TGTGCCAGCAGCGTAGACTTAGCGGGAACCTACGAGCAGTACTTC.